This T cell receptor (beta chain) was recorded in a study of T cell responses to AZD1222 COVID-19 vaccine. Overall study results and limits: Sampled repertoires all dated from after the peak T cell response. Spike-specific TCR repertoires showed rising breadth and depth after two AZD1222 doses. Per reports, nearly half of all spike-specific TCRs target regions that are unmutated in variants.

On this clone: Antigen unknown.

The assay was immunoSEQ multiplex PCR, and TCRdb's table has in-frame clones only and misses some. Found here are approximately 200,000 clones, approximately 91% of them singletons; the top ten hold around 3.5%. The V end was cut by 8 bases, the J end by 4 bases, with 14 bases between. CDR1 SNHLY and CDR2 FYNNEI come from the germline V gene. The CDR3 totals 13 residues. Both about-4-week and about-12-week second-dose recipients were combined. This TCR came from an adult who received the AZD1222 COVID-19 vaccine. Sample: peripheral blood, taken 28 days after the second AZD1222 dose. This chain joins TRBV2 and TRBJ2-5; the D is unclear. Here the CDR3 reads CASLSVTSETQYF. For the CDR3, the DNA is TGTGCCAGCCTCTCAGTGACTTCAGAGACCCAGTACTTC.